This T cell receptor beta chain was documented in a study of neurological immune-mediated disorders. Overall study findings and caveats: Multiple sclerosis patients had less TCR clonal expansion than even healthy controls, unlike HTLV-1-associated myelopathy.

The CDR3 length is 15 residues. CDR1 DFQATT and CDR2 SNEGSKA come from the germline V gene (reference sequence). Unmatched junction bases numbered 7, after V lost 2 bases and J lost 3 bases. The cDNA was generated by 5'RACE with 10-nucleotide random UMIs. A single run covered 15-18 subjects with over 170 million TCR-beta sequences. Each CDR3 protein gets one entry after TCRdb re-called the 5' RACE reads with MiXCR. This table holds approximately 49,000 distinct CDR3 sequences, 9% to 10% found once. Time point meaning: longitudinal time-point 1 (baseline). The unsorted libraries were generated from a total of 2 million PBMCs, which had been stored in RNAlater at -80 C. This clonotype occurred a few times. Its antigen is unidentified.

The V and J genes are TRBV20-1 and TRBJ2-7; TRBD2 matches 10 bases. The receptor's source is a woman aged 40-49 years in good health. The sequencing sample was made of PBMCs. Here the CDR3 DNA reads TGCAGTGCTAGATCCAGGACTAGCGGCTTCTACGAGCAGTACTTC. As protein: CSARSRTSGFYEQYF.